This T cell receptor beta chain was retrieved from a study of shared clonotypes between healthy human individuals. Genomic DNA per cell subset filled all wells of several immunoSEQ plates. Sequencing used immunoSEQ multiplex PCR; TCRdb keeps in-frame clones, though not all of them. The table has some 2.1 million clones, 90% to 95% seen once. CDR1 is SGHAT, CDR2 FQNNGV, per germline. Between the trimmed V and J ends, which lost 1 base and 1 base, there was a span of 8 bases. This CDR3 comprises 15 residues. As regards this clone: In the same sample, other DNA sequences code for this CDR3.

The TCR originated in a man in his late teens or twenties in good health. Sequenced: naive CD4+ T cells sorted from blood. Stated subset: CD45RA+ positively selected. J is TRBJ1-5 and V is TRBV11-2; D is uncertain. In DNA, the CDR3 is TGTGCCAGCAGCTTAGGGACCGTCAGCAATCAGCCCCAGCATTTT. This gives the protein CASSLGTVSNQPQHF.